Below, 26 T cell receptor beta chains from the same sample are listed, as sequenced in a study of blood T cell repertoires in COVID-19. The data were produced by immunoSEQ multiplex PCR, yet TCRdb's version contains in-frame clones alone and is incomplete. The sample has about 170,000 clones, around 82% seen once. The material sequenced was peripheral blood. The source of these receptors is a man in his sixties who had recovered from COVID-19.

The chain couples TRBV5-5 to TRBJ1-5, with 7 positions matching TRBD1. V was pared by 4 bases and J by 3 bases, with 7 bases of the junction left unmatched. The CDR3 contains 15 residues. Germline V gives CDR1 SGHKS, CDR2 YYEKEE (reference sequence). CDR3 coding DNA: TGTGCCAGCAGCCGTGGACAGGCCGCCAATCAGCCCCAGCATTTT. Translating gives CASSRGQAANQPQHF.

The chain uses TRBV5-1 and TRBJ2-7, with D possibly TRBD2 on 6 matching bases. This CDR3 has 17 residues. Germline CDR1 and CDR2: SGHRS and YFSETQ. The ends were cut back, 4 bases at V and 5 bases at J, with 25 bases in the middle. The CDR3 loop reads CASSAPTGTNGGHEQYF. The CDR3 DNA sequence: TGCGCCAGCAGCGCACCGACCGGGACCAACGGAGGGCACGAGCAGTACTTC.

This clone was picked up a small number of times. The V gene is TRBV9, the J gene TRBJ1-5, with a tentative D call TRBD1 (5 bases). The germline gives CDR1 SGDLS, CDR2 YYNGEE. V was pared by 0 bases and J by 4 bases, with 11 bases between. CDR3 length: 15 amino acids. The CDR3 region has the DNA TGTGCCAGCAGCGTAGATGGGGGAGGAAATCAGCCCCAGCATTTT. Translating gives CASSVDGGGNQPQHF.

This rearrangement joins TRBV11-1 to TRBJ2-5, with D maybe TRBD2 (7 bases). The CDR3 has 15 amino acids. From germline, CDR1 is SGHAT and CDR2 FQDESV (reference sequence). V was trimmed by 5 bases and J by 0 bases, leaving 13 bases between them. DNA for the CDR3: TGTGCCAGCAGCCTTCGGGGGGCCTACCAAGAGACCCAGTACTTC. This codes for CASSLRGAYQETQYF.

The chain is built from TRBV10-3 and TRBJ1-1; D is undetermined. The germline gives CDR1 ENHRY, CDR2 SYGVKD. This CDR3 is built from 13 residues. Trimming took 7 bases from V and 3 from J, leaving 12 bases between them. This CDR3 reads CAITRGPDTEAFF. The CDR3 DNA is TGTGCCATCACTCGAGGGCCAGACACTGAAGCTTTCTTT.

DNA of the CDR3: TGTGCCAGCAGGGGACAGGGGGCCGGCAATCAGCCCCAGCATTTT. Translating it yields CASRGQGAGNQPQHF. This sequence joins TRBV6-5 and TRBJ1-5, with 12 bases that match TRBD1. V trimming: 6 bases; J trimming: 2 bases; junction bases outside the gene matches: 2. The CDR3 length is 15 residues. CDR1 MNHEY and CDR2 SVGAGI come from the germline V gene.

The gene calls are TRBV6-5 and TRBJ2-7, with 8 nucleotides matching TRBD1. CDR1 and CDR2 (germline): MNHEY, SVGAGI. The V gene end was trimmed by 5 bases and the J gene end by 4 bases; junction bases not matched to a gene: 7. There are 14 residues in the CDR3. This CDR3 is CASSQTGDLYEQYF. In nucleotides, the CDR3 is TGTGCCAGCAGTCAGACAGGGGACCTGTACGAGCAGTACTTC.

The chain couples TRBV27 to TRBJ1-5; no clear D gene. Germline CDR1 reads MNHEY; CDR2 reads SMNVEV (reference sequence). The V gene lost 7 bases and the J gene lost 1 base, with 11 bases spanning the gap. The CDR3 has 14 residues. The CDR3 DNA is TGTGCCAGCACCGACACACTGAGCAATCAGCCCCAGCATTTT. This translates into CASTDTLSNQPQHF.

V gene TRBV10-3 combines with J gene TRBJ1-1, with D perhaps TRBD1 (6 bases). The CDR3 runs 15 residues. Germline V lookup: CDR1 ENHRY, CDR2 SYGVKD. V shed 2 bases and J shed 0 bases, with 10 bases lying between them. This CDR3 reads CAISENRALNTEAFF. The CDR3 DNA follows: TGTGCCATCAGTGAGAACAGGGCCCTGAACACTGAAGCTTTCTTT.

This chain uses TRBV30 with TRBJ1-2, with no clear D. The length of the CDR3 is 12 residues. CDR1 GTSNPN and CDR2 SVGIG come from the germline V gene (reference sequence). Trimming stripped 2 bases from V and 1 base from J, with 5 bases between. CDR3 in amino acids: CAWSLYNYGYTF. The DNA of the CDR3 is TGTGCCTGGAGTCTATATAACTATGGCTACACCTTC.

The chain combines TRBV3-1 (or the pseudogene TRBV3-2) with TRBJ2-7, with 8 bases aligning to TRBD1. V lost 0 bases to trimming and J lost 0 bases; unmatched junction nucleotides: 4. This CDR3 comprises 16 residues. CDR1 is LGHDT, CDR2 YNNKEL, per germline (reference sequence). This CDR3 reads CASSQDGQGPSYEQYF. The CDR3 coding sequence is TGTGCCAGCAGCCAAGACGGACAGGGTCCCTCCTACGAGCAGTACTTC.

The chain is built from TRBV6-5 and TRBJ2-5; 8 nucleotides agree with TRBD2. Germline values: CDR1 MNHEY, CDR2 SVGAGI. The CDR3 is made up of 13 amino acids. J was trimmed by 9 bases and V by 2 bases; bases with no gene match: 5. The CDR3 loop is CASSYGPGGSQYF. The CDR3 bases are TGTGCCAGCAGTTACGGGCCGGGGGGGTCCCAGTACTTC.

V usage is TRBV27 and J usage is TRBJ2-7, with 15 bases that match TRBD2. The CDR3 contains 13 residues. With V trimmed by 10 bases and J by 4 bases, 2 bases remained unmatched. Germline CDR1 and CDR2: MNHEY and SMNVEV (reference sequence). The CDR3 nucleotides read TGTGCCACCGGGACTAGCGGGGGGTACGAGCAGTACTTC. It specifies CATGTSGGYEQYF.

CDR3 amino acids: CASSHPTGKPNEQFF. In nucleotides, the CDR3 is TGTGCCAGCAGCCACCCGACAGGGAAACCCAATGAGCAGTTCTTC. The rearrangement uses TRBV7-9 and TRBJ2-1; 7 positions match TRBD1. Germline V lookup: CDR1 SEHNR, CDR2 FQNEAQ (reference sequence). With 5 bases clipped from V and 6 bases from J, the junction kept 10 bases outside the gene matches. The CDR3 spans 15 residues.

The genes are TRBV29-1 and TRBJ2-2; TRBD1 matches 9 bases. CDR1 SQVTM and CDR2 ANQGSEA come from the germline V gene. This CDR3 spans 16 amino acids. Trimming took 6 bases from V and 4 from J; bases not matched to a gene: 12. This CDR3 reads CSVDDHRGRSTGELFF. CDR3 coding DNA: TGCAGCGTCGATGATCACAGGGGGCGTAGCACCGGGGAGCTGTTTTTT.

This chain joins TRBV5-1 and TRBJ2-1, with D perhaps TRBD1 (5 bases). V gave up 2 bases and J gave up 9 bases, with 9 bases separating them. The CDR3 length is 12 residues. Germline V gene data show CDR1 as SGHRS and CDR2 as YFSETQ. The CDR3 spells CASSFDSSEQFF. The CDR3 region has the DNA TGCGCCAGCAGCTTCGACAGTTCTGAGCAGTTCTTC.

The CDR3 region is CASSRGQGAGTEAFF. Written as DNA, the CDR3 is TGTGCCAGTAGTCGGGGACAGGGGGCCGGCACTGAAGCTTTCTTT. The chain employs TRBV19 and TRBJ1-1, with 12 bases that match TRBD1. Germline-derived CDR1 and CDR2 are LNHDA and SQIVND (reference sequence). V was pared by 5 bases and J by 4 bases, with 5 bases of the junction left unmatched. The CDR3 covers 15 residues.

The chain recombines TRBV18 with TRBJ2-7, with D maybe TRBD2 (6 bases). Germline lookup yields CDR1 KGHSH and CDR2 LQKENI. There are 14 residues in the CDR3. V gave up 5 bases and J gave up 0 bases, with 11 bases separating them. DNA for the CDR3: TGTGCCAGCTCATCCACTAGCACCTCCTACGAGCAGTACTTC. Protein: CASSSTSTSYEQYF.

The chain recombines TRBV4-3 with TRBJ2-3; 10 bases align to TRBD2. The CDR3 runs to 16 residues. After removal of 2 bases from V and 2 bases from J, the junction contained 4 bases not matched to a gene. Germline-derived CDR1 and CDR2 are LGHNA and YSLEER. The DNA of the CDR3 is TGCGCCAGCAGCCAACAAGCGGGGGGGCTCACAGATACGCAGTATTTT. Its translation is CASSQQAGGLTDTQYF.

The chain recombines TRBV29-1 with TRBJ1-1; D gene unclear. Trimming left V 7 bases short and J 7 bases short, with 16 bases between. The CDR3 covers 12 residues. Per the germline V gene, CDR1 is SQVTM and CDR2 is ANQGSEA. The CDR3 DNA sequence: TGCAGCGCCTCCGGAAGGCGGGGTGAAGCTTTCTTT. Translated, it gives CSASGRRGEAFF.

CDR3 protein: CASSPTGSHLNNEQFF. CDR3 bases: TGTGCCAGCAGTCCAACGGGGTCTCACCTGAACAATGAGCAGTTCTTC. The V and J genes are TRBV5-8 and TRBJ2-1, with D possibly matching TRBD2 (5 bases). Trimming left V 5 bases short and J 5 bases short, with 20 bases between. Germline CDR1 is SGHTS and CDR2 is YDEGEE. The CDR3 runs 16 residues.

There are a few counts of this clone. The rearrangement links TRBV14 to TRBJ2-2; D ambiguous. Germline V CDR1 and CDR2: SGHDN, FVKESK. There are 14 residues in the CDR3. V was shortened by 2 bases and J by 4 bases, with 8 bases between the two germline ends. The CDR3 spells CASSQLVSTGELFF. The CDR3 DNA reads as TGTGCCAGCAGCCAATTGGTTAGCACCGGGGAGCTGTTTTTT.

CDR3 in DNA: TGTGCCAGCAGTTACGATACTACATTCTATGGCTACACCTTC. Residues: CASSYDTTFYGYTF. This chain links TRBV6-5 with TRBJ1-2; D not certain. V gave up 2 bases and J gave up 4 bases, with 11 bases separating them. CDR1 and CDR2 (germline): MNHEY, SVGAGI. CDR3 size: 14 residues.

This clone has only a few counts. The J gene is TRBJ2-2, the V gene TRBV24-1; 7 bases line up with TRBD2. This CDR3 region has 15 residues. CDR1 is KGHDR, CDR2 SFDVKD, per germline. Trimming at V came to 9 bases and at J to 4 bases, leaving 10 bases not matched to a gene. CDR3 DNA sequence: TGTGCCACCCGTGGAGCGGGGTCGAGCACCGGGGAGCTGTTTTTT. It codes for CATRGAGSSTGELFF.

This rearrangement joins TRBV3-1 (or the pseudogene TRBV3-2) to TRBJ1-6; no reliable D call. Trimming shortened V by 7 bases and J by 4 bases, and 14 bases separated the two germline ends. The length of the CDR3 is 15 residues. Germline V gene sequence: CDR1 LGHDT, CDR2 YNNKEL (reference sequence). The DNA of the CDR3 is TGTGCCAGCACCGGAGAAAGCGAATATAATTCACCCCTCCACTTT. Its protein is CASTGESEYNSPLHF.

In its sample, this clone was seen once. The rearrangement joins TRBV18 to TRBJ1-1; 10 nucleotides agree with TRBD1. The J segment lost 5 bases and the V segment lost 1 base, leaving 4 bases of the junction unmatched. This CDR3 is built from 15 residues. Germline CDR1 is KGHSH and CDR2 is LQKENI. The CDR3 loop is CASSPQDRGRTEAFF. The CDR3 nucleotides are TGTGCCAGCTCACCACAAGACAGGGGGCGGACTGAAGCTTTCTTT.